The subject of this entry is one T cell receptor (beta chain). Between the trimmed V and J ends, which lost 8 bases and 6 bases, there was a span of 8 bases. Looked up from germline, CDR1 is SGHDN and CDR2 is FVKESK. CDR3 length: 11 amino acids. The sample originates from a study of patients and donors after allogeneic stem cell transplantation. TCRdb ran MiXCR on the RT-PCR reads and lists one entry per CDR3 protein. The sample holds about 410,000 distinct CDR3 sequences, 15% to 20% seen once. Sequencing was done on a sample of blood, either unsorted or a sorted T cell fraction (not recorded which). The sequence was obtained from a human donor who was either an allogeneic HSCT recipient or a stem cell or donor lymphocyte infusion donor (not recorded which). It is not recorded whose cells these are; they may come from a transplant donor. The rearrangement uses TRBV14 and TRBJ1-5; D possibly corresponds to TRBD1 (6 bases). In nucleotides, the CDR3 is TGTGCCAGCGTACAGGGTCAGCCCCAGCATTTT. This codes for CASVQGQPQHF.